The rows below give T cell receptor beta chains drawn from one sample of a study of response to subunit inactivated influenza vaccine. In TCRdb, the RT-PCR reads were re-called with MiXCR into one record per CDR3 protein. The profile shows about 310,000 distinct CDR3 sequences, about 20% of them singletons. The source was PBMCs from blood, collected approximately 20 months after vaccination. These receptors all come from a man aged 50 to 69 who received an inactivated influenza vaccine. CDR3s include the opening cysteine and the closing phenylalanine or tryptophan. The D gene is left open where the match is weak. A row's size may be missing; if present it is once, few, many or a size class.

D	length	V	J	size	DNA	CDR3
.	15	TRBV5-1	TRBJ1-1	.	TGCGCCAGCAGCCGAACCGGGACACGGAACACTGAAGCTTTCTTT	CASSRTGTRNTEAFF
.	13	TRBV20-1	TRBJ1-2	.	TGCAGTGCCCAAAATTGGGGGGGAATTGGCTACACCTTC	CSAQNWGGIGYTF
TRBD1	13	TRBV7-2	TRBJ1-2	.	TGTGCCAGCAGCCAGACAGGGTCTTGGGGCTACACCTTC	CASSQTGSWGYTF
.	16	TRBV5-1	TRBJ2-2	.	TGCGCCAGCAGCTTCACCGGGACTCCGAACACCGGGGAGCTGTTTTTT	CASSFTGTPNTGELFF
TRBD1	14	TRBV7-9	TRBJ1-1	many	TGTGCCACCGTAGGACAGGGGGCGCACACTGAAGCTTTCTTT	CATVGQGAHTEAFF
TRBD1	14	TRBV27	TRBJ1-1	few	TGTGCCAGCAGTTTGAGGACAGGGCGAACTGAAGCTTTCTTT	CASSLRTGRTEAFF
.	13	TRBV4-1	TRBJ1-5	.	TGCGCCAGCAGCCCCCCCGGCAATCAGCCCCAGCATTTT	CASSPPGNQPQHF
.	18	TRBV4-2	TRBJ1-4	.	TGTGCCAGCAGCCAAGGAGGCAGGGGACCAACTAGTAAGGAAAAACTGTTTTTT	CASSQGGRGPTSKEKLFF
.	15	TRBV28	TRBJ1-5	.	TGTGCCAGCGGAACAGGGAGATGGCGCAATCAGCCCCAGCATTTT	CASGTGRWRNQPQHF
.	13	TRBV15	TRBJ2-7	many	TGTGCCACCAGCCCACAACCGGGTAACGAGCAGTACTTC	CATSPQPGNEQYF
TRBD2	18	TRBV4-1	TRBJ2-1	few	TGCGCCAGCAGCCAAAGGACTAGCGGGGGGCAAATTTACAATGAGCAGTTCTTC	CASSQRTSGGQIYNEQFF
.	12	TRBV7-9	TRBJ1-5	.	TGTGCCAGCAGCTCCGGAGGTCAGCCCCAGCATTTT	CASSSGGQPQHF
.	13	TRBV20-1	TRBJ1-5	many	TGCAGTGCCAAAGACAGTAGCAATCAGCCCCAGCATTTT	CSAKDSSNQPQHF
TRBD2	15	TRBV15	TRBJ2-1	once	TGTGCCACCAGCAGAGGACTAGCGGATGACAATGAGCAGTTCTTC	CATSRGLADDNEQFF
TRBD1	16	TRBV7-9	TRBJ1-1	many	TGTGCCAGCAGCGACTATCTGGGACAGATGAACACTGAAGCTTTCTTT	CASSDYLGQMNTEAFF
TRBD1	16	TRBV4-3	TRBJ1-1	.	TGCGCCAGCAGCCGAGGACAGGGGCCCTCGAACACTGAAGCTTTCTTT	CASSRGQGPSNTEAFF
.	13	TRBV18	TRBJ1-2	few	TGTGCCAGCTCACCACCCCAGGAAATCGGCTACACCTTC	CASSPPQEIGYTF
.	14	TRBV5-1	TRBJ2-1	.	TGCGCCACCTCGGATCAGGGACACTTCAATGAGCAGTTCTTC	CATSDQGHFNEQFF
.	16	TRBV5-1	TRBJ2-1	few	TGCGCCAGCAGCCCGGGCACTAGCAGTTTACAAGAGGAGCAGTTCTTC	CASSPGTSSLQEEQFF
TRBD2	15	TRBV20-1	TRBJ2-3	few	TGCAGTGCTAGACCCGGGAGCGGGGGCACGAATACGCAGTATTTT	CSARPGSGGTNTQYF
.	17	TRBV6-5	TRBJ1-6	.	TGTGCCAGCAGTTACTCGATCGGAGGGAACAATAATTCACCCCTCCACTTT	CASSYSIGGNNNSPLHF
.	14	TRBV5-1	TRBJ2-1	.	TGCGCCAGCAAGGGGGGTTACTCCTACAATGAGCAGTTCTTC	CASKGGYSYNEQFF
.	13	TRBV4-3	TRBJ2-2	few	TGCGCCAGCAGCCAAGATAGGGACGGGGAGCTGTTTTTT	CASSQDRDGELFF
.	14	TRBV6-2/TRBV6-3	TRBJ1-1	.	TGTGCCAGCAGTTACTCTAGGCGAAACACTGAAGCTTTCTTT	CASSYSRRNTEAFF
TRBD2	15	TRBV7-2	TRBJ2-1	.	TGTGCCAGCAGCTTAGAAGCGGGGCGCTACAATGAGCAGTTCTTC	CASSLEAGRYNEQFF
TRBD1	15	TRBV5-1	TRBJ1-2	few	TGCGCCAGCAGCTTGGAACAGGGGGAAGTCTATGGCTACACCTTC	CASSLEQGEVYGYTF
.	15	TRBV3-1	TRBJ2-6	few	TGTGCCAGCAGCCAAGGACCGCATGTGGCCAACGTCCTGACTTTC	CASSQGPHVANVLTF
.	13	TRBV29-1	TRBJ1-1	.	TGCAGCGTGACCAGGGGAATGTTTGATGAAGCTTTCTTT	CSVTRGMFDEAFF
.	11	TRBV28	TRBJ1-1	few	TGTGCCGTGCGGAGTGGCACTGAAGCTTTCTTT	CAVRSGTEAFF
TRBD1	14	TRBV6-1	TRBJ1-5	few	TGTGCCAGCACCTCCTTAGGGGGCCCTCAGCCCCAGCATTTT	CASTSLGGPQPQHF
.	14	TRBV5-1	TRBJ2-2	.	TGCGCCAGCAGCTTGGATCTGGGGACCGGGGAGCTGTTTTTT	CASSLDLGTGELFF
TRBD1	13	TRBV30	TRBJ1-2	few	TGTGCCTGGAGTCCGGGACAGAACTATGGCTACACCTTC	CAWSPGQNYGYTF
.	16	TRBV6-1	TRBJ1-5	.	TGTGCCAGCAGTGGGAACAGACCACTTAGCAATCAGCCCCAGCATTTT	CASSGNRPLSNQPQHF
.	15	TRBV5-1	TRBJ1-1	.	TGCGCCAGCAGCTTGGGACAGGTGGGGAACACTGAAGCTTTCTTT	CASSLGQVGNTEAFF
.	15	TRBV5-6	TRBJ1-2	few	TGTGCCAGCAGCTTGTCCCCGACCCCCAACTATGGCTACACCTTC	CASSLSPTPNYGYTF
TRBD1	17	TRBV10-2	TRBJ2-5	many	TGCGCCAGCAGTGAGTCGACAGGGACAGGGCGGCAGGAGACCCAGTACTTC	CASSESTGTGRQETQYF
.	21	TRBV21-1	TRBJ2-7	.	TGTGCCAGCAGCAAGGCGGGCCAACCGGGACTAGCGGGAACCATCACCTACGAGCAGTACTTC	CASSKAGQPGLAGTITYEQYF
TRBD1	14	TRBV6-5	TRBJ1-2	few	TGTGCCAGCAGTTACGGAGGGACAGGGGATGGCTACACCTTC	CASSYGGTGDGYTF
.	12	TRBV10-2	TRBJ2-1	few	TGCGCCAGCAGTGAAGGCCTTAATGAGCAGTTCTTC	CASSEGLNEQFF
TRBD1	15	TRBV5-4	TRBJ1-1	.	TGTGCCAGCAGCCGCGGTTTTGAGGGGACAGGGGGGGCTTTCTTT	CASSRGFEGTGGAFF
.	13	TRBV19	TRBJ1-5	few	TGTGCCAGTAGTATCGGTGGGGTTCAGCCCCAGCATTTT	CASSIGGVQPQHF
TRBD1	14	TRBV11-3	TRBJ2-3	few	TGTGCCAGCAGCCTCGGACAGGGGGAAGGTACGCAGTATTTT	CASSLGQGEGTQYF
.	16	TRBV12-3/TRBV12-4	TRBJ2-7	.	TGTGCCAGCAGTCTCGGACTACCGCCTAGCTCCTACGAGCAGTACTTC	CASSLGLPPSSYEQYF
TRBD2	16	TRBV5-1	TRBJ2-3	.	TGCGCCAGCAACCCGGGGACTAGCGGAATCACAGATACGCAGTATTTT	CASNPGTSGITDTQYF
.	10	TRBV25-1	TRBJ1-2	few	TGTGCCAGCAGGGGGGATGGCTACACCTTC	CASRGDGYTF
TRBD1	15	TRBV25-1	TRBJ1-4	few	TGTGCCAGCAGTGACAACCGGGACAGGCGGGAAAAACTGTTTTTT	CASSDNRDRREKLFF
TRBD2	15	TRBV20-1	TRBJ2-1	.	TGCAGTGCTAACTCCGGGACTAGCGGGATCAATGAGCAGTTCTTC	CSANSGTSGINEQFF
.	12	TRBV7-9	TRBJ1-2	few	TGTGCCAGCAGCCGGACAGCCTATGGCTACACCTTC	CASSRTAYGYTF